Sequencing of this T cell receptor beta chain was carried out in a study of identical twins. Study-level points and caveats: Findings came from cross-sectional statistics, without long-term follow-up of donors. Within cord blood, abundant beta clonotypes carried fewer insertions, but memory repertoires showed no such trend.

Trimming shortened V by 3 bases and J by 3 bases, and 7 bases separated the two germline ends. This CDR3 is 13 amino acids long. This clonotype appeared many times. Antigen unknown. Template switching, a step in the protocol, added a universal primer site, and cDNA carried unique molecular identifiers. TCRdb re-analysed the 5' RACE reads in MiXCR, keeping a single row per CDR3 protein. The repertoire has hundreds of thousands of distinct CDR3 sequences, 6.5% to 8.5% of them found once; the top ten carry 1.5% to 2.5%. This same sample was also taken into another study, of yellow fever vaccine responses in identical twins.

This TCR was sampled from a woman aged 18-29 years in good health. The sample comprised memory (CD45RO+) T cells sorted from blood. The V call is TRBV12-3 or TRBV12-4, the J call TRBJ2-3; no clear D. CDR3: CASSLKQTDTQYF. The CDR3 nucleotides are TGTGCCAGCAGTTTGAAACAGACAGATACGCAGTATTTT.